A selection of T cell receptor beta chains follows, all from one sample in a study of cytomegalovirus exposure and HLA in healthy donors. Libraries were prepared by immunoSEQ multiplex PCR; TCRdb keeps only in-frame clonotypes and omits some of them. The data contain 150,000 to 200,000 clones, 84% of them singletons. Input material: PBMCs. The receptors were sampled from a man aged 18 to 30 in good health and CMV-seronegative. The CDR3 runs from the conserved cysteine through the conserved F or W. Fields, in order: clone size, V gene, D gene, J gene, CDR3 DNA, CDR3 protein. A D gene is named only where the DNA matches it firmly. Part of the rows lack a size; the others show once, few, many or a class for expanded clones.

>NA|TRBV15|NA|TRBJ1-1
TGTGCCACCAGCAGAGATCGAGGGATGAACACTGAAGCTTTCTTT
CATSRDRGMNTEAFF
>NA|TRBV10-2|NA|TRBJ2-1
TGCGCCACCCGACAGGCCCTGTACAATGAGCAGTTCTTC
CATRQALYNEQFF
>NA|TRBV5-1|TRBD2|TRBJ2-2
TGCGCCAGCAGCTTGGCGGGGGGGCCCGGGGAGCTGTTTTTT
CASSLAGGPGELFF
>once|TRBV7-7|NA|TRBJ2-7
TGTGCCAGCAGCTTAGCCGAGGACTCCTACGAGCAGTACTTC
CASSLAEDSYEQYF
>NA|TRBV28|NA|TRBJ1-4
TGTGCCAGCAGTTTATCCACGATAGTTACTGGAAAACTGTTTTTT
CASSLSTIVTGKLFF
>NA|TRBV11-2|TRBD1|TRBJ1-3
TGTGCCAGCAGCCCCGGGACAGGGAAGAAGTACCACTCTGGAAACACCATATATTTT
CASSPGTGKKYHSGNTIYF
>NA|TRBV5-1|TRBD1|TRBJ1-6
TGCGCCAGCAGCTTGGAGGCAGGGGGTAATTCACCCCTCCACTTT
CASSLEAGGNSPLHF
>NA|TRBV28|NA|TRBJ2-7
TGTGCCAGCAGCTCCAGGGTTAGCTCCTACGAGCAGTACTTC
CASSSRVSSYEQYF
>NA|TRBV7-9|TRBD1|TRBJ1-2
TGTGCCAGCAGTCCAATCGAGGGGGCCCCTAAGTATGGCTACACCTTC
CASSPIEGAPKYGYTF
>few|TRBV27|NA|TRBJ2-5
TGTGCCAGCAGTCTCAGACTAGGGGTTGGAGAGACCCAGTACTTC
CASSLRLGVGETQYF
>NA|TRBV7-9|TRBD2|TRBJ2-3
TGTGCCAGCAGTCGACAGGGGCTAGCGGGAGTTACAGATACGCAGTATTTT
CASSRQGLAGVTDTQYF
>NA|TRBV7-9|TRBD2|TRBJ2-1
TGTGCCAGCAGCTTAGATAGCGGGGTCTCCTACAATGAGCAGTTCTTC
CASSLDSGVSYNEQFF
>NA|TRBV5-4|NA|TRBJ1-3
TGTGCCAGCACAGAGCCGCGGGGAAACACCATATATTTT
CASTEPRGNTIYF
>NA|TRBV7-6|TRBD1|TRBJ2-2
TGTGCCAGCAGCCGGGACAGGGGGGACGGGGAGCTGTTTTTT
CASSRDRGDGELFF
>once|TRBV5-1|NA|TRBJ1-1
TGCGCCAGCAGCTTGGGCCCAAATGAGCCTGAAGCTTTCTTT
CASSLGPNEPEAFF
>NA|TRBV5-4|TRBD2|TRBJ2-4
TGTGCCAGCAGTCCGGGGGGGGTGGAAAACATTCAGTACTTC
CASSPGGVENIQYF
>NA|TRBV27|TRBD1|TRBJ2-7
TGTGCCAGCGGATCTTTAGGGGGCGAATACGAGCAGTACTTC
CASGSLGGEYEQYF
>few|TRBV6-1|TRBD1|TRBJ1-1
TGTGCCAGCTGCCGGGACAGGGTTGAAGCTTTCTTT
CASCRDRVEAFF
>NA|TRBV7-2|NA|TRBJ2-7
TGTGCCAGCAGCTTAAACGGGTTGGTCGACTACGAGCAGTACTTC
CASSLNGLVDYEQYF
>NA|TRBV10-3|NA|TRBJ2-2
TGTGCCTCAGCAAGAGACAGTGGGACCGGGGAGCTGTTTTTT
CASARDSGTGELFF
>few|TRBV7-9|NA|TRBJ2-1
TGTGCCAGCAGCTTAGGAGTACTAGGGGGCAATGAGCAGTTCTTC
CASSLGVLGGNEQFF
>NA|TRBV6-1|TRBD1|TRBJ2-7
TGTGCCAGCGGGACAGGGCTATCCTACGAGCAGTACTTC
CASGTGLSYEQYF
>once|TRBV6-6|NA|TRBJ1-2
TGTGCCAGCAGTTTGACAGTCGCAGATGGCTACACCTTC
CASSLTVADGYTF